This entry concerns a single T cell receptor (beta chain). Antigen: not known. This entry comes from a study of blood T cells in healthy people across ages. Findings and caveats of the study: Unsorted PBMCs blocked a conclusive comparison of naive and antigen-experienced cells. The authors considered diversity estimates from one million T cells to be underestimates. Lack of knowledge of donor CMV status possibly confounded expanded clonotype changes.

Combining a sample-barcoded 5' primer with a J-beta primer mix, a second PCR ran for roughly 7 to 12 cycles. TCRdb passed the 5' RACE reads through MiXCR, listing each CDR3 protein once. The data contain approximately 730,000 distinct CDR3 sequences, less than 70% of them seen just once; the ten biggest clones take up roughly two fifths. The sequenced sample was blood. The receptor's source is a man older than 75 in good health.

This CDR3 reads CASSLRRQPQHF. The DNA for the CDR3 is TGTGCCAGCAGTTTAAGGCGGCAGCCCCAGCATTTT. V and J are TRBV28 and TRBJ1-5; D ambiguous. V was trimmed by 2 bases and J by 7 bases, leaving 6 bases between them. This CDR3 is built from 12 residues. Germline V gives CDR1 MDHEN, CDR2 SYDVKM.